The 26 T cell receptor beta chains in this list originate from one sample, sequenced in a study of cytomegalovirus exposure and HLA in healthy donors. PCR used 60 Vbeta primers and 13 Jbeta primers. Method: immunoSEQ multiplex PCR; TCRdb's copy keeps in-frame clones and lacks some. The data contain about 170,000 clones, around 73% of them singletons. The specimen was PBMCs. These receptors were taken from a woman between 18 and 29 years old in good health and CMV-seropositive.

This chain joins TRBV13 and TRBJ2-7, with 9 positions matching TRBD2. Unmatched junction bases numbered 9, after V lost 5 bases and J lost 4 bases. Germline V gene data show CDR1 as PRHDT and CDR2 as FYEKMQ (reference sequence). The CDR3 sequence is 15 residues long. Written as DNA, the CDR3 is TGTGCCAGCAGCAGAATTCTAGCGGGGACTTACGAGCAGTACTTC. This gives the protein CASSRILAGTYEQYF.

The chain joins TRBV10-3 to TRBJ1-2; D is possibly TRBD1 (6 bases). With 9 bases removed from V and 1 base from J, the gap between germline ends came to 15 bases. The CDR3 covers 14 residues. Germline CDR1 reads ENHRY; CDR2 reads SYGVKD. The DNA of the CDR3 is TGTGCCATGAGGGGGGGCGAGGGTAACTATGGCTACACCTTC. Amino acids: CAMRGGEGNYGYTF.

The rearrangement links TRBV4-3 to TRBJ2-4; D may be TRBD2 (5 bases). The CDR3 is 15 residues long. V shed 1 base and J shed 6 bases, with 13 bases lying between them. Looked up from germline, CDR1 is LGHNA and CDR2 is YSLEER. The CDR3 DNA sequence: TGCGCCAGCAGCCAAGGTGAACTAGGCCTAAACATTCAGTACTTC. Translating gives CASSQGELGLNIQYF.

The V and J genes are TRBV5-6 and TRBJ1-3, with a possible D match to TRBD1 (6 bases). CDR3 length: 16 amino acids. The V end lost 0 bases, the J end lost 0 bases, and 10 bases lay between the germline ends. Per germline, CDR1 SGHDT and CDR2 YYEEEE. The CDR3 protein is CASSLGTASSGNTIYF. As DNA, the CDR3 is TGTGCCAGCAGCTTGGGGACAGCGAGCTCTGGAAACACCATATATTTT.

J is TRBJ1-5 and V is TRBV27, with 10 positions matching TRBD1. V dropped 4 bases and J dropped 0; count of bases not matched to a gene: 9. Germline CDR1 and CDR2: MNHEY and SMNVEV (reference sequence). This CDR3 spans 18 amino acids. This CDR3 reads CASSSRTGGKDSNQPQHF. For the CDR3, the DNA is TGTGCCAGCAGTTCGAGGACAGGGGGGAAAGATAGCAATCAGCCCCAGCATTTT.

The rearrangement links TRBV18 to TRBJ1-2, with 8 positions matching TRBD1. The CDR3 covers 20 residues. Germline V gene sequence: CDR1 KGHSH, CDR2 LQKENI. The V and J ends lost 1 base and 4 bases, in that order; junction bases with no gene match: 20. CDR3: CASSPLPTGTGGGGLYGYTF. In DNA, the CDR3 is TGTGCCAGCTCACCACTACCCACCGGGACAGGTGGAGGCGGCCTCTATGGCTACACCTTC.

The V call is TRBV28, the J call TRBJ1-2; D remains ambiguous. In germline, CDR1 is MDHEN, CDR2 SYDVKM. CDR3 size: 14 residues. The V gene lost 4 bases and the J gene lost 1 base, with 10 bases spanning the gap. For the CDR3, the DNA is TGTGCCAGCAGTTCGTCGACACTTAACTATGGCTACACCTTC. It codes for CASSSSTLNYGYTF.

This rearrangement joins TRBV9 to TRBJ1-3, with D possibly TRBD1 on 6 matching bases. This CDR3 contains 18 residues. With 3 bases removed from V and 4 bases from J, the gap between germline ends came to 23 bases. Germline lookup yields CDR1 SGDLS and CDR2 YYNGEE. The CDR3 spells CASSENQGQYVEGNTIYF. The CDR3 nucleotides read TGTGCCAGCAGCGAAAACCAAGGACAGTATGTGGAAGGAAACACCATATATTTT.

In DNA form, the CDR3 reads TGCACCAGCAGCCAAGAATGGGCAGCTCCCTACTCCTACGAGCAGTACTTC. Its protein product is CTSSQEWAAPYSYEQYF. The chain uses TRBV1 and TRBJ2-7; the D call of TRBD1 is as the table states it, not checked on the DNA. TRBV1 is listed as a pseudogene. The CDR3 is made up of 17 amino acids.

CDR3 amino acids: CASSGDSLNYGYTF. As DNA, the CDR3 is TGTGCCAGCAGCGGGGACAGCCTTAACTATGGCTACACCTTC. This rearrangement joins TRBV9 to TRBJ1-2, with TRBD1 matching 7 bases. CDR1 and CDR2 from the germline V gene are SGDLS and YYNGEE. V shed 3 bases and J 1 base; nucleotides not matched to a gene: 3. The CDR3 length is 14 residues.

V usage is TRBV5-1 and J usage is TRBJ2-3, with 12 bases identical to TRBD2. Germline CDR1 is SGHRS and CDR2 is YFSETQ. V lost 4 bases and J lost 8; bases outside the gene matches: 11. There are 16 residues in the CDR3. The CDR3 coding sequence is TGCGCCAGCAGCGCAGCTAGCGGGGGGGGAACTGGTACGCAGTATTTT. Its translation is CASSAASGGGTGTQYF.

This clone appeared a few times. CDR3 region: CASSIGAGTGNQPQHF. The DNA of the CDR3 is TGTGCCAGTAGTATAGGGGCCGGGACAGGGAATCAGCCCCAGCATTTT. The chain links TRBV19 to TRBJ1-5, with 9 bases fitting TRBD1. CDR1 is LNHDA and CDR2 is SQIVND in the germline V gene (reference sequence). With V trimmed by 1 base and J by 4 bases, 5 bases remained unmatched. The CDR3 covers 16 residues.

J is TRBJ2-2 and V is TRBV7-9; D might be TRBD1 (6 bases). Per the germline V gene, CDR1 is SEHNR and CDR2 is FQNEAQ (reference sequence). The CDR3 loop spans 16 amino acids. V was trimmed by 6 bases and J by 2 bases, leaving 16 bases between them. Written as DNA, the CDR3 is TGTGCCAGCAGTCCCCCCACAGGGAGTAACACCGGGGAGCTGTTTTTT. Protein product: CASSPPTGSNTGELFF.

This chain joins TRBV30 and TRBJ1-2; no clear D gene. Germline CDR1 reads GTSNPN; CDR2 reads SVGIG (reference sequence). V was clipped by 2 bases and J by 5 bases, with 9 bases between them. The CDR3 spans 12 residues. This chain's CDR3 is CAWSPRHYGYTF. The CDR3 nucleotides read TGTGCCTGGAGTCCGCGACATTATGGCTACACCTTC.

In regard to this clone: Other DNA sequences of this sample code for an identical CDR3. The chain links TRBV5-1 to TRBJ1-1, with D hard to call. Per germline, CDR1 SGHRS and CDR2 YFSETQ. There are 13 residues in the CDR3. The V and J ends lost 0 bases and 2 bases respectively, with 5 bases between them. CDR3 bases: TGCGCCAGCAGCTTGGGGGCTAACACTGAAGCTTTCTTT. As protein: CASSLGANTEAFF.

This chain uses TRBV7-8 with TRBJ2-5; 10 positions match TRBD1. The J call is uncertain, as TRBJ2-7 better fits the DNA end. Germline V gene sequence: CDR1 SGHVS, CDR2 FQNEAQ. The CDR3 consists of 18 residues. This chain's CDR3 is CASSLEVSDRGFTYEQYF. Written as DNA, the CDR3 is TGTGCCAGCAGCTTAGAGGTTTCGGACAGGGGGTTTACCTACGAGCAGTACTTC.

This clone was observed a few times. The CDR3 here is CASSIGPTGTGIFEKLFF. CDR3 nucleotide sequence: TGTGCCAGTAGTATAGGACCTACCGGGACAGGGATTTTTGAAAAACTGTTTTTT. The gene calls are TRBV19 and TRBJ1-4; 9 bases fit TRBD1. Germline V gene data show CDR1 as LNHDA and CDR2 as SQIVND (reference sequence). This CDR3 is built from 18 residues. V lost 1 base, J lost 7 bases, and 13 bases stayed unmatched.

The CDR3 nucleotides read TGTGCCAGCAGCTTGAATGCAGGGGGAGGCACCGGGGAGCTGTTTTTT. This translates into CASSLNAGGGTGELFF. The genes are TRBV7-3 and TRBJ2-2, with D possibly matching TRBD1 (7 bases). Germline loops: CDR1 SGHTA, CDR2 FQGTGA. Between the trimmed V and J ends, which lost 3 bases and 4 bases, there was a span of 15 bases. CDR3 length: 16 residues.

The chain couples TRBV19 to TRBJ1-6; D perhaps matches TRBD1 (6 bases). V was clipped by 4 bases and J by 4 bases, with 11 bases between them. The CDR3 extends over 15 amino acids. Germline V gene lookup returns CDR1 LNHDA and CDR2 SQIVND (reference sequence). The CDR3 spells CASSTDSRYNSPLHF. The CDR3 DNA reads TGTGCCAGTAGTACGGACAGTCGGTATAATTCACCCCTCCACTTT.

The chain carries TRBV6-4 and TRBJ2-2, with a tentative D call TRBD1 (5 bases). CDR1 and CDR2 from the germline V gene are MRHNA and SNTAGT. This CDR3 is 15 amino acids long. V lost 6 bases to trimming and J lost 6 bases, with 17 bases between them. The CDR3 coding sequence is TGTGCCAGCAGACCAGGACACGGCCTCTCCGGGGAGCTGTTTTTT. Protein sequence: CASRPGHGLSGELFF.

This clone was found a few times. The chain uses TRBV7-9 and TRBJ2-1; 8 nucleotides align to TRBD1. From germline, CDR1 is SEHNR and CDR2 FQNEAQ (reference sequence). V gave up 7 bases and J gave up 16 bases; unmatched junction bases: 6. The CDR3 covers 10 residues. The CDR3 loop is CASTQDRDFF. Written as DNA, the CDR3 is TGTGCCAGCACTCAGGACAGGGACTTCTTC.

This rearrangement joins TRBV10-3 to TRBJ2-1; a weak D match, TRBD1 (6 bases). Between the trimmed V and J ends, which lost 0 bases and 7 bases, there was a span of 16 bases. Per the germline V gene, CDR1 is ENHRY and CDR2 is SYGVKD. The CDR3 has 16 residues. CDR3 in DNA: TGTGCCATCAGTGAGTCGGGACAAAGCCCGATTAATGAGCAGTTCTTC. As protein: CAISESGQSPINEQFF.

The gene calls are TRBV5-4 and TRBJ1-2; D is possibly TRBD1 (6 bases). Trimming stripped 2 bases from V and 6 bases from J, with 14 bases between. Germline V gene lookup returns CDR1 SGHNT and CDR2 YYREEE (reference sequence). This CDR3 has 14 amino acids. The CDR3 DNA is TGTGCCAGCAGCTTACCAGGGGATTTGGATGGCTACACCTTC. Translating gives CASSLPGDLDGYTF.

The chain combines TRBV6-6 with TRBJ1-6; 9 bases agree with TRBD1. The germline gives CDR1 MNHNY, CDR2 SVGAGI (reference sequence). This CDR3 has 16 amino acids. J gave up 9 bases and V 7 bases, and 13 bases lay outside the gene matches. DNA of the CDR3: TGTGCCAGCACAGGACAGGGGACCCTTCGGGGTTCACCCCTCCACTTT. It encodes CASTGQGTLRGSPLHF.

The rearrangement links TRBV15 to TRBJ1-2; a possible D gene is TRBD1 (6 bases). V dropped 2 bases and J dropped 2 bases, with 12 bases sitting between them. This CDR3 contains 15 residues. Germline V gene lookup returns CDR1 LNHNV and CDR2 YYDKDF (reference sequence). The chain's CDR3 is CATSRQQGGNYGYTF. The CDR3 nucleotides read TGTGCCACCAGCAGACAACAGGGTGGCAACTATGGCTACACCTTC.

This sequence joins TRBV28 and TRBJ2-3; 8 bases are a match to TRBD1. The V segment lost 6 bases and the J segment 2 bases; nucleotides outside the gene matches: 7. The CDR3 is 15 residues long. Germline CDR1 is MDHEN and CDR2 is SYDVKM. The CDR3 region is CASSPTGAHTDTQYF. CDR3 in DNA: TGTGCCAGCAGCCCGACAGGGGCCCACACAGATACGCAGTATTTT.